The 6 T cell receptor beta chains below come from one sample, sequenced in a study of CD8 T cells in Susac syndrome. A quantity of roughly 0.5 to 1 ug RNA underwent reverse transcription using random hexamers. TCRdb re-analysed the immunoSEQ multiplex PCR reads in MiXCR, keeping a single row per CDR3 protein. The sample contains about 130,000 distinct CDR3 sequences, more than 75% of which appear only once. Sequencing was carried out using CD8+ T cells from PBMCs. These receptors were collected from a human donor with multiple sclerosis.

This chain connects TRBV13 to TRBJ1-1; D uncertain. Germline assignment: CDR1 PRHDT and CDR2 FYEKMQ (reference sequence). This CDR3 spans 14 amino acids. V gave up 5 bases and J gave up 0 bases, with 10 bases separating them. CDR3 nucleotide sequence: TGTGCCAGCAGCGCCGGACGGATGAACACTGAAGCTTTCTTT. This gives the protein CASSAGRMNTEAFF.

Comments on this clonotype: Mismatch with germline at one junction end may stem from a read error. This chain connects TRBV5-4 to TRBJ2-2, with 8 nucleotides matching TRBD2. The CDR3 loop spans 13 amino acids. CDR1 and CDR2 from the germline V gene are SGHNT and YYREEE (reference sequence). CDR3 loop: CGRGGARAGELFF. For the CDR3, the DNA is TGCGGGAGGGGGGGGGCCAGAGCCGGGGAGCTGTTTTTT.

The rearrangement links TRBV18 to TRBJ1-1, with D unresolved. The V gene's germline CDR1 is KGHSH and CDR2 LQKENI. V dropped 3 bases and J dropped 2 bases, with 16 bases sitting between them. CDR3 length: 16 residues. DNA for the CDR3: TGTGCCAGCTCACCCGATCTCAAAGTTGGAAACACTGAAGCTTTCTTT. Amino acid sequence: CASSPDLKVGNTEAFF.

V gene TRBV7-6 combines with J gene TRBJ1-1; D might be TRBD1 (6 bases). The length of the CDR3 is 14 residues. V gave up 4 bases and J gave up 5 bases, with 14 bases separating them. Germline V gives CDR1 SGHVS, CDR2 FNYEAQ. The CDR3 is CASSSAQGETEAFF. The CDR3 nucleotides are TGTGCCAGCAGCTCTGCACAGGGAGAAACTGAAGCTTTCTTT.

The rearrangement links TRBV27 to TRBJ2-3; a possible D gene is TRBD2 (7 bases). The CDR3 is 15 amino acids. CDR1 and CDR2 from the germline V gene are MNHEY and SMNVEV (reference sequence). Deletions cut 6 bases from V and 6 bases from J, with 19 bases between. Here the CDR3 DNA reads TGTGCCAGCAGCCCAAGGGGGAGGGTGGCGGATACGCAGTATTTT. It yields the protein CASSPRGRVADTQYF.

This sequence joins TRBV29-1 and TRBJ1-3; tentative D call: TRBD1 (5 bases). The CDR3 sequence is 15 residues long. The V and J ends lost 7 bases and 2 bases respectively, with 18 bases between them. The germline gives CDR1 SQVTM, CDR2 ANQGSEA. The CDR3 DNA follows: TGCAGCGCCCAGGGACGTAGGGTACCTGGAAACACCATATATTTT. This encodes CSAQGRRVPGNTIYF.